The 19 T cell receptor beta chains given below trace back to one sample, sequenced in a study of blood T cell repertoires in COVID-19. Produced via immunoSEQ multiplex PCR; TCRdb's table is partial and in-frame only. The sample shows roughly 440,000 clones, 70% to 90% of them seen only once. Sequenced material: peripheral blood. These receptors all stem from a woman between 50 and 59 years old with COVID-19, enrolled during active disease.

The genes are TRBV25-1 and TRBJ2-6; weak D call: TRBD2 (6 bases). CDR3 length: 17 amino acids. Germline-derived CDR1 and CDR2 are MGHDK and SYGVNS. The V and J ends lost 6 bases and 0 bases respectively, with 15 bases between them. The CDR3 region has the DNA TGTGCCAGCAGGGGACTCTTTGGATCCTCTGGGGCCAACGTCCTGACTTTC. It yields the protein CASRGLFGSSGANVLTF. The whole variable domain, filled in from reference TRBV25-1 and TRBJ2-6, reads EADIYQTPRYLVIGTGKKITLECSQTMGHDKMYWYQQDPGMELHLIHYSYGVNSTEKGDLSSESTVSRIRTEHFPLTLESARPSHTSQYLCASRGLFGSSGANVLTFGAGSRLTVL.

The chain has TRBV7-9 and TRBJ1-1; D gene uncertain. The ends were cut back, 4 bases at V and 1 base at J, with 10 bases in the middle. Per germline, CDR1 SEHNR and CDR2 FQNEAQ (reference sequence). This CDR3 contains 14 residues. This CDR3 is CASSSQVRNTEAFF. DNA for the CDR3: TGTGCCAGCAGCTCCCAGGTGAGGAACACTGAAGCTTTCTTT.

This clone was recorded a few times. This chain uses TRBV28 with TRBJ1-3; 7 bases line up with TRBD1. V gave up 6 bases and J gave up 0 bases; unmatched junction bases: 14. Germline CDR1 reads MDHEN; CDR2 reads SYDVKM. This CDR3 is 18 amino acids long. CDR3 DNA sequence: TGTGCCAGCAGCTCACGGGGAATAGGGGGCGACTCTGGAAACACCATATATTTT. Protein sequence: CASSSRGIGGDSGNTIYF.

The J gene is TRBJ2-1, the V gene TRBV5-1, with 7 bases lining up with TRBD2. This CDR3 has 16 amino acids. The germline CDR1 and CDR2 sequences are SGHRS and YFSETQ. V lost 7 bases and J lost 4; bases outside the gene matches: 14. The CDR3 region is CASRTIPGGNYNEQFF. The DNA for the CDR3 is TGCGCCAGCCGAACCATCCCCGGGGGGAATTACAATGAGCAGTTCTTC.

The rearrangement joins TRBV11-2 to TRBJ1-1; 7 nucleotides line up with TRBD1. CDR3 size: 15 residues. The junction had 8 bases not matched to a gene; V was cut back by 5 bases and J by 2 bases. Germline V gene data show CDR1 as SGHAT and CDR2 as FQNNGV. The CDR3 here is CASSPTGLVNTEAFF. The CDR3 DNA is TGTGCCAGCAGCCCGACAGGGCTTGTTAACACTGAAGCTTTCTTT.

The chain combines TRBV3-1 (or the pseudogene TRBV3-2) with TRBJ1-4; TRBD1 might be the D (5 bases). Germline V gene sequence: CDR1 LGHDT, CDR2 YNNKEL (reference sequence). V was cut by 4 bases and J by 8 bases, with 17 bases left in between. This CDR3 region has 15 residues. The CDR3 nucleotides are TGTGCCAGCAGCCCCTCGCGGCAGGGCTACGAAAAACTGTTTTTT. Translating gives CASSPSRQGYEKLFF.

V is TRBV3-1 (or the pseudogene TRBV3-2) and J is TRBJ1-4; tentatively, D is TRBD1 (5 bases). The CDR3 is 16 residues long. V was shortened by 0 bases and J by 7 bases, with 15 bases between the two germline ends. Germline V gene data show CDR1 as LGHDT and CDR2 as YNNKEL (reference sequence). The CDR3 coding sequence is TGTGCCAGCAGCCAAGACCCCCCTCTGGGGGGTGAAAAACTGTTTTTT. This gives the protein CASSQDPPLGGEKLFF.

The chain links TRBV5-1 to TRBJ1-1; 8 bases are shared with TRBD1. CDR3 length: 16 amino acids. Unmatched junction bases numbered 12, after V lost 4 bases and J lost 4 bases. From germline, CDR1 is SGHRS and CDR2 YFSETQ. CDR3 in DNA: TGCGCCAGCAGCCTAGAAAGGGACAGGTACTCCACTGAAGCTTTCTTT. Protein: CASSLERDRYSTEAFF.

This clone was found once. CDR3 nucleotides: TGCGCCAGCAGCCTGGGGACTAGCCTCTACGAGCAGTACTTC. This gives the protein CASSLGTSLYEQYF. The V gene is TRBV5-1, the J gene TRBJ2-7, with 9 nucleotides matching TRBD2. Germline trimming cut 4 bases from V and 3 bases from J; bases unmatched to any gene: 5. The germline V gene has CDR1 SGHRS and CDR2 YFSETQ. The CDR3 has 14 amino acids. Based on the CDR3 plus reference TRBV5-1 and TRBJ2-7, the full variable domain is KAGVTQTPRYLIKTRGQQVTLSCSPISGHRSVSWYQQTPGQGLQFLFEYFSETQRNKGNFPGRFSGRQFSNSRSEMNVSTLELGDSALYLCASSLGTSLYEQYFGPGTRLTVT.

The rearrangement uses TRBV6-1 and TRBJ1-2; D unclear. CDR1 and CDR2 from the germline V gene are MNHNS and SASEGT. The CDR3 totals 15 residues. V shed 1 base and J shed 8 bases, with 17 bases lying between them. The CDR3 sequence: CASSEGNWQVNGYTF. In DNA, the CDR3 is TGTGCCAGCAGTGAAGGTAACTGGCAGGTTAACGGCTACACCTTC.

The chain is built from TRBV7-8 and TRBJ1-4; 7 nucleotides align to TRBD1. Germline values: CDR1 SGHVS, CDR2 FQNEAQ. J was trimmed by 4 bases and V by 5 bases; bases with no gene match: 1. The CDR3 totals 13 residues. The CDR3 region has the DNA TGTGCCAGCAGCCGGGACAGTAATGAAAAACTGTTTTTT. Translation gives CASSRDSNEKLFF. The full variable domain, rest sourced from reference TRBV7-8 and TRBJ1-4, is GAGVSQSPRYKVAKRGQDVALRCDPISGHVSLFWYQQALGQGPEFLTYFQNEAQLDKSGLPSDRFFAERPEGSVSTLKIQRTQQEDSAVYLCASSRDSNEKLFFGSGTQLSVL.

The chain recombines TRBV24-1 with TRBJ2-5; 7 positions agree with TRBD2. V lost 8 bases to trimming and J lost 0 bases; unmatched junction nucleotides: 2. CDR1 is KGHDR, CDR2 SFDVKD, per germline. CDR3 length: 13 amino acids. CDR3 region: CATKRGDQETQYF. The CDR3 DNA is TGTGCCACCAAACGGGGGGACCAAGAGACCCAGTACTTC.

The rearrangement joins TRBV27 to TRBJ2-7; 8 nucleotides match TRBD2. V lost 3 bases to trimming and J lost 3 bases; unmatched junction nucleotides: 7. CDR3 length: 15 residues. From germline, CDR1 is MNHEY and CDR2 SMNVEV (reference sequence). The CDR3 DNA reads as TGTGCCAGCAGTTTCAGCGGGGGCCATCTCTACGAGCAGTACTTC. Translation gives CASSFSGGHLYEQYF.

The chain has TRBV29-1 and TRBJ2-3, with D possibly TRBD1 on 6 matching bases. The germline V gene has CDR1 SQVTM and CDR2 ANQGSEA. V was clipped by 7 bases and J by 3 bases, with 20 bases between them. This CDR3 region has 15 residues. The CDR3 here is CSAQGRDRLTDTQYF. In DNA form, the CDR3 reads TGCAGCGCCCAAGGACGAGACAGGTTAACAGATACGCAGTATTTT.

The gene calls are TRBV19 and TRBJ1-4; maybe TRBD1 (6 bases). V lost 10 bases and J lost 7, with 16 bases in between. CDR1 and CDR2 from the germline V gene are LNHDA and SQIVND (reference sequence). The CDR3 totals 13 residues. The CDR3 DNA follows: TGTGCCATAAGGGGACAAATGAGTGAAAAACTGTTTTTT. Its protein is CAIRGQMSEKLFF.

V is TRBV5-1 and J is TRBJ2-5; TRBD2 matches 7 bases. The trim removed 0 bases at V and 4 bases at J, leaving 6 bases unmatched. From germline, CDR1 is SGHRS and CDR2 YFSETQ. The CDR3 is 15 residues long. For the CDR3, the DNA is TGCGCCAGCAGCTTGGGAGGACTAGGGCCAGAGACCCAGTACTTC. This sequence encodes CASSLGGLGPETQYF.

This clone was seen a single time. V is TRBV11-2 and J is TRBJ1-1; no clear D gene. The CDR3 sequence is 15 residues long. CDR1 and CDR2 from the germline V gene are SGHAT and FQNNGV. Trimming shortened V by 6 bases and J by 1 base, and 15 bases separated the two germline ends. This chain's CDR3 is CASSHEGLANTEAFF. CDR3 nucleotides: TGTGCCAGCAGTCATGAGGGCCTCGCGAACACTGAAGCTTTCTTT.

The chain has TRBV5-1 and TRBJ2-5, with a possible D match to TRBD2 (7 bases). V lost 1 base, J lost 4 bases, and 14 bases lay in between. Germline loops: CDR1 SGHRS, CDR2 YFSETQ. This CDR3 has 15 amino acids. The CDR3 DNA is TGCGCCAGCAGCTTGTCACGGGGAGGGGGAGAGACCCAGTACTTC. Encoded protein: CASSLSRGGGETQYF.

The chain joins TRBV19 to TRBJ2-5, with 9 nucleotides matching TRBD1. The CDR3 runs to 14 residues. V shed 3 bases, J shed 3 bases, and the junction held 2 bases outside the gene matches. The V gene's germline CDR1 is LNHDA and CDR2 SQIVND (reference sequence). The CDR3 loop reads CASSIGTGKETQYF. DNA of the CDR3: TGTGCCAGTAGTATCGGGACAGGGAAAGAGACCCAGTACTTC. The full variable domain, rest sourced from reference TRBV19 and TRBJ2-5, is DGGITQSPKYLFRKEGQNVTLSCEQNLNHDAMYWYRQDPGQGLRLIYYSQIVNDFQKGDIAEGYSVSREKKESFPLTVTSAQKNPTAFYLCASSIGTGKETQYFGPGTRLLVL.